This record covers a single T cell receptor (beta chain). No antigen is known for it. The entry originates in a study of T cell repertoires in cytomegalovirus infection. Across the whole study: Indications came from public TCR beta signatures; they pointed to CMV infection and to a matching HLA type. Study-wide findings and caveats: There were HLA-C-restricted CMV-specific TCR beta clonotypes dominating the ex vivo response. Summed public TCR beta family frequency identified CMV carriers bearing the relevant HLA.

Germline assignment: CDR1 SGHTA and CDR2 FQGNSA. Trimming removed 5 bases at V and 6 bases at J, with 20 bases between. CDR3 length: 15 residues. Each CDR3 protein is one row after TCRdb ran MiXCR on the reads. The sample contains more than 150,000 distinct CDR3 sequences, over 15% of which appear only once. The sequenced sample consisted of CD8+ T cells from PBMCs. The TCR was taken from a human donor in good health (CMV status not recorded). Some clones in this sample may be carry-over from other donors' samples. This chain connects TRBV7-2 to TRBJ2-7; D gene unclear. The CDR3 nucleotides read TGTGCCAGCAGCCCCCGCGCAGGCCTCCCTGGCGAGCAGTACTTC. Its translation is CASSPRAGLPGEQYF.